The clone carrying this T cell receptor (beta chain) has a handful of counts. Its target is not known. This record comes from a study of beta chain features in type 1 diabetes. Expressed TCRB transcripts were sequenced because the entire RNA isolate underwent reverse transcription. Read counts averaged roughly 3.5 million for samples of naive, central memory and regulatory T cells. Data came from immunoSEQ multiplex PCR; TCRdb stores just in-frame clones and leaves some out. This table holds 120,000 to 150,000 clones, about 13% found once. Germline V CDR1 and CDR2: MGHRA, YSYEKL. Deletions cut 4 bases from V and 2 bases from J, with 24 bases between. The CDR3 consists of 18 residues. General study points: People with Type 1 diabetes carried modestly yet significantly shorter TCRB CDR3s in all four CD4+ subsets. Shorter templates might be favored by PCR, equally in patients and controls.

This receptor was identified in a man aged 18 to 30 with type 1 diabetes. Sequencing was done on a sample of central memory CD4+ T cells from blood. This chain uses TRBV4-1 with TRBJ2-7, with D tentatively TRBD1 or TRBD2 (7 bases each). Written as DNA, the CDR3 is TGCGCCAGCAGCCCTACGACAGGGAGGGGTCCCTTAACCTACGAGCAGTACTTC. It translates to CASSPTTGRGPLTYEQYF.